This T cell receptor (beta chain) was retrieved from a study of blood T cell repertoires in COVID-19. Repertoires were generated with immunoSEQ multiplex PCR, while TCRdb's copy carries only in-frame clones and drops some. The table has 150,000 to 200,000 clones, roughly 81% seen once; the top ten hold roughly 12%. With 9 bases removed from V and 3 bases from J, the gap between germline ends came to 21 bases. Germline V gives CDR1 LNHDA, CDR2 SQIVND (reference sequence). The CDR3 extends over 15 amino acids. This clonotype originated in a woman older than 75 with COVID-19, enrolled during active disease. Sequencing was done on a sample of peripheral blood. This rearrangement joins TRBV19 to TRBJ2-7, with D possibly matching TRBD1 (6 bases). The CDR3 coding sequence is TGTGCCAGGCGGTTAAATCCGGGACACCACTACGAGCAGTACTTC. Its protein product is CARRLNPGHHYEQYF.